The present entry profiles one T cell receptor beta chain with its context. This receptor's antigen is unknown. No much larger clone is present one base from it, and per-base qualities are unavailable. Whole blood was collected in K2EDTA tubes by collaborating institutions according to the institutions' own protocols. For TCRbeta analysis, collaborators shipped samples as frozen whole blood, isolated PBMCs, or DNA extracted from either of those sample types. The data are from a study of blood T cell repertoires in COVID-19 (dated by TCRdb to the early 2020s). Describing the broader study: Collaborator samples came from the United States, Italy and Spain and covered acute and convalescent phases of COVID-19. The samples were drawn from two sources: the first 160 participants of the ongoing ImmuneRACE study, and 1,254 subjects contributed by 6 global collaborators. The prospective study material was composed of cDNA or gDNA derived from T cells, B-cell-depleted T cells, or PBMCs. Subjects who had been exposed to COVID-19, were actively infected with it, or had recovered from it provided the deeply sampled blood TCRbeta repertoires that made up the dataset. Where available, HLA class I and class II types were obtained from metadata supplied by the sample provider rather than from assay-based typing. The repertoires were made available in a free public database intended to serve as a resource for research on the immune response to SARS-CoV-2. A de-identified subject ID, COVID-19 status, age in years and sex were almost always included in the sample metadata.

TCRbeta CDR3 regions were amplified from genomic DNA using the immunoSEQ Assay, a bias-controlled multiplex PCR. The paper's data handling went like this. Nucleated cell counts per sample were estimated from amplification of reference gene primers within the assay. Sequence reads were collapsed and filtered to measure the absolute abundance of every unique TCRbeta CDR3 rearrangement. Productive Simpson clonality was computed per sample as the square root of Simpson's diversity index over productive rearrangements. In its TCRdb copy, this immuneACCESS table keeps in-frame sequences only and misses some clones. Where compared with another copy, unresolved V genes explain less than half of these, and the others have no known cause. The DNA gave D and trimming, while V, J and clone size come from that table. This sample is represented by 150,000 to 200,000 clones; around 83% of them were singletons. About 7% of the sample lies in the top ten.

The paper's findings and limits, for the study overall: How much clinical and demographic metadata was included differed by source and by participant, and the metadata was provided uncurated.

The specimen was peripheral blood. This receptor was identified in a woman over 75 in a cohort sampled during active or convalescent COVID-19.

Here is the DNA: TGTGCCAGCAGTTCTAGAGGGAGGGCCTATGGCTACACCTTC. Its protein reads: CASSSRGRAYGYTF. The receptor chain draws on TRBV27 and TRBJ1-2; no D gene can be assigned with confidence. Cut back by 4 bases and 4 bases, the V and J ends lie 13 bases apart. Inclusive of the bounding cysteine and phenylalanine, the CDR3 is 14 residues long. Here the CDR3 DNA is all that survives: 42 bases in frame from base 1. CDR1 and CDR2 are read off the germline V gene (reference sequence) as MNHEY and SMNVEV.